This T cell receptor (beta chain) was captured by sequencing in a study of blood T cell repertoires in COVID-19. Across the study: The origin of the acute and convalescent COVID-19 samples was the United States, Italy and Spain. PBMCs, B-cell-depleted T cells, or T cells were the source of the cDNA or gDNA that made up the material.

The CDR3 is 16 residues long. With 1 base removed from V and 3 bases from J, the gap between germline ends came to 16 bases. Germline CDR1 SEHNR, CDR2 FQNEAQ (reference sequence). Original processing notes: For nucleated cells, counts were estimated from reference gene primer amplification. Clones were read by immunoSEQ multiplex PCR, and TCRdb kept only the in-frame ones, dropping some. The V and J calls and the clone size are those of that table, but D and trimming were determined from the DNA. Here the sample spans about 110,000 clones, roughly 76% being singletons. This clone has only one observation.

The J gene is TRBJ2-7, the V gene TRBV7-9; no firm D call. Sequenced material: peripheral blood. This clonotype originated in a woman in her fifties or sixties with acute or convalescent COVID-19. The CDR3 region is CASSLVNEYFGYEQYF. The CDR3 bases are TGTGCCAGCAGCTTAGTCAATGAGTATTTCGGCTACGAGCAGTACTTC.